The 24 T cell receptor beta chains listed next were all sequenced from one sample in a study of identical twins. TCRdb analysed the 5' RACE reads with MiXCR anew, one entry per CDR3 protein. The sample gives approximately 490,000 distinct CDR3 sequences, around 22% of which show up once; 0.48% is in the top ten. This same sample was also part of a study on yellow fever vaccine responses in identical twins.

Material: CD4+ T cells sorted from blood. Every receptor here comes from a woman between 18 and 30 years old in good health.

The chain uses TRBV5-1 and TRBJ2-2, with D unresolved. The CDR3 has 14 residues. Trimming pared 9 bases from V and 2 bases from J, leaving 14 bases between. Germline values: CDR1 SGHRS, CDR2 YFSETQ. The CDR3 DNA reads TGCGCCACCTGGCGAGCTTACAACACCGGGGAGCTGTTTTTT. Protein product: CATWRAYNTGELFF.

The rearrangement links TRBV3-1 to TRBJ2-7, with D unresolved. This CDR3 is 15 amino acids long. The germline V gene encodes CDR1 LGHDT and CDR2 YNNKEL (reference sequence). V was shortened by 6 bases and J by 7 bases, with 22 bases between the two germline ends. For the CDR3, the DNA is TGTGCCAGCAGACCAAACCGCCCGAGTAGGAGTGAGCAGTACGTC. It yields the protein CASRPNRPSRSEQYV.

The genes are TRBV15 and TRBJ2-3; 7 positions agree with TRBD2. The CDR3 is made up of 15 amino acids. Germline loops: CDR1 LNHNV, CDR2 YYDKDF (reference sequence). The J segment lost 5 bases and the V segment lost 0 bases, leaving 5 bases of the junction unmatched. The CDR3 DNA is TGTGCCACCAGCAGAGATGGGACGGGGGGAGATACGCAGTATTTT. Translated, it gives CATSRDGTGGDTQYF.

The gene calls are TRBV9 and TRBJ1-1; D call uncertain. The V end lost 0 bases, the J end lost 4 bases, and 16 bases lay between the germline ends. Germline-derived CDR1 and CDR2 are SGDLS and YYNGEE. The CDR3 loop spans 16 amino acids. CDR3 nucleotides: TGTGCCAGCAGCGTAGGCCAGCTTCCTCCCCCCACTGAAGCTTTCTTT. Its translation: CASSVGQLPPPTEAFF.

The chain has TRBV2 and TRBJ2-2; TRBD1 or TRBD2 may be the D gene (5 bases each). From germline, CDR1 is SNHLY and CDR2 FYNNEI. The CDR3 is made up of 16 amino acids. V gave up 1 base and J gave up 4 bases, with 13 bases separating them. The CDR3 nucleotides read TGTGCCAGCAGTGAAGTGGGGGTGATAAGCACCGGGGAGCTGTTTTTT. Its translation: CASSEVGVISTGELFF.

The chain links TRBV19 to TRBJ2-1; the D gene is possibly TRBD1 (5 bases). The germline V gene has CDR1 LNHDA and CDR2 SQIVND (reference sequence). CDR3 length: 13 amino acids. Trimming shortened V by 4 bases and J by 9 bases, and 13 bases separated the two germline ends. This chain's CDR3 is CASSKGAFGEQFF. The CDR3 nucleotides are TGTGCCAGTAGTAAAGGGGCCTTTGGTGAGCAGTTCTTC.

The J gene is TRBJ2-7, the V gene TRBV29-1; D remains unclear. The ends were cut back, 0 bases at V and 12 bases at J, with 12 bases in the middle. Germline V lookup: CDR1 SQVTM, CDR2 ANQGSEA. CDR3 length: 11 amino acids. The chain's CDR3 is CSVEDGQRPYF. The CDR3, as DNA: TGCAGCGTTGAAGATGGTCAAAGGCCGTACTTC.

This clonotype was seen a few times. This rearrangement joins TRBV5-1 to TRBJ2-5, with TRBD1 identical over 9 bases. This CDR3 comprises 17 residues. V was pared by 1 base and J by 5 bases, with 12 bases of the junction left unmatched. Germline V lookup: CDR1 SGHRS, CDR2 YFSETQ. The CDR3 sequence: CASSLNPTGGAAETQYF. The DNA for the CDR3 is TGCGCCAGCAGCTTGAACCCTACAGGGGGCGCGGCGGAGACCCAGTACTTC.

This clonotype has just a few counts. The CDR3 bases are TGTGCCAGCAGTGCCCGGACTAGCGGGGGGGCGGAGACCCAGTACTTC. This gives the protein CASSARTSGGAETQYF. The rearrangement uses TRBV6-1 and TRBJ2-5, with 15 bases that match TRBD2. The germline V gene has CDR1 MNHNS and CDR2 SASEGT. The CDR3 is 16 residues long. V trimming: 4 bases; J trimming: 5 bases; junction bases outside the gene matches: 5.

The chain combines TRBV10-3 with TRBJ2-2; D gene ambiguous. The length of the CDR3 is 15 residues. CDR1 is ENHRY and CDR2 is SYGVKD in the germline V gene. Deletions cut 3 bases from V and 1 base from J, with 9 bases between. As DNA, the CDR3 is TGTGCCATCAGTGAAAAACATTTGAACACCGGGGAGCTGTTTTTT. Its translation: CAISEKHLNTGELFF.

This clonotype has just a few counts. This CDR3 is CASSLWDRDGQFF. The CDR3 DNA sequence: TGTGCCAGCAGTTTATGGGACAGGGACGGACAGTTCTTC. This rearrangement joins TRBV12-3 or TRBV12-4 to TRBJ2-1, with 9 bases lining up with TRBD1. J was trimmed by 13 bases and V by 2 bases; bases with no gene match: 6. The CDR3 has 13 residues.

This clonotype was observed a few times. Here the CDR3 DNA reads TGTGCCAGCAGTTTTCTCGGGGGGCCTTACAATGAGCAGTTCTTC. Translating it yields CASSFLGGPYNEQFF. This chain joins TRBV12-3 or TRBV12-4 and TRBJ2-1; D might be TRBD2 (7 bases). CDR3 size: 15 residues. V lost 3 bases and J 4 bases, leaving 13 bases between the germline ends.

The CDR3 sequence: CASSDGSGSSYEQYF. The DNA of the CDR3 is TGTGCCAGTAGTGACGGTAGCGGGAGTTCCTACGAGCAGTACTTC. The chain carries TRBV19 and TRBJ2-7; 9 positions match TRBD2. The junction had 6 bases not matched to a gene; V was cut back by 5 bases and J by 1 base. This CDR3 has 15 amino acids. Germline CDR1 and CDR2: LNHDA and SQIVND (reference sequence).

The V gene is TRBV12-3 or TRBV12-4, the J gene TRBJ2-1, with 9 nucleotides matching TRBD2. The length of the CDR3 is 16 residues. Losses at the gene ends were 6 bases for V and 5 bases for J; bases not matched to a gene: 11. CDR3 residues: CASRGGRLAGHNEQFF. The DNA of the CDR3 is TGTGCCAGCAGGGGGGGAAGGCTAGCGGGGCACAATGAGCAGTTCTTC.

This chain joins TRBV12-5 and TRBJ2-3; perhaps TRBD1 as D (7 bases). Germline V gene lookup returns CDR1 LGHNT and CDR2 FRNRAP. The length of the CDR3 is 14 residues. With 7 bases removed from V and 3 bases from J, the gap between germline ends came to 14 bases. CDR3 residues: CASDQGGVTDTQYF. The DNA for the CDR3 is TGTGCTAGTGACCAGGGGGGAGTAACAGATACGCAGTATTTT.

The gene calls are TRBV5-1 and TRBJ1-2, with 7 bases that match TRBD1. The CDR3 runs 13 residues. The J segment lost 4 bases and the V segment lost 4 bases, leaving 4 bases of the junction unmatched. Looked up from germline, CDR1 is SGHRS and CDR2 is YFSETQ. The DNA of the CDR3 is TGCGCCAGCAGCCAGACAGGGTTCTATGGCTACACCTTC. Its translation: CASSQTGFYGYTF.

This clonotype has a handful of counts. The CDR3 DNA is TGTGCCAGCTCAGGACTACCCTCAGACACCGGGGAGCTGTTTTTT. Translated: CASSGLPSDTGELFF. The chain is built from TRBV18 and TRBJ2-2; D possibly corresponds to TRBD2 (6 bases). V lost 5 bases and J lost 3, with 13 bases in between. The length of the CDR3 is 15 residues. Germline values: CDR1 KGHSH, CDR2 LQKENI. Drawing the rest from reference TRBV18 and TRBJ2-2, the complete variable domain is NAGVMQNPRHLVRRRGQEARLRCSPMKGHSHVYWYRQLPEEGLKFMVYLQKENIIDESGMPKERFSAEFPKEGPSILRIQQVVRGDSAAYFCASSGLPSDTGELFFGEGSRLTVL.

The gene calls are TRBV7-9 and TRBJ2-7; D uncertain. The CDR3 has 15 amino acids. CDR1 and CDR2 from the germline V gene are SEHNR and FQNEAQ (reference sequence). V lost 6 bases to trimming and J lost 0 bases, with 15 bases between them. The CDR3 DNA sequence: TGTGCCAGCAGTCTAGGACCGAAAAGCTCCTACGAGCAGTACTTC. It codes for CASSLGPKSSYEQYF.

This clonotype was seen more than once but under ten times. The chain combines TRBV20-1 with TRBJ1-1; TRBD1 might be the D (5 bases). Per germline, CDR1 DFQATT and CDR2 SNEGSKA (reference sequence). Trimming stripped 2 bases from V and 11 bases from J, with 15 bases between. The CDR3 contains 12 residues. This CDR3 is CSARPRAYDAFF. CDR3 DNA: TGCAGTGCTAGACCCAGGGCCTACGATGCTTTCTTT.

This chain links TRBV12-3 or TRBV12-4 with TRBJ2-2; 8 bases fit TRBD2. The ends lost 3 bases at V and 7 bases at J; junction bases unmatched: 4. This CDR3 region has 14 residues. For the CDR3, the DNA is TGTGCCAGCAGTTTCAGCGGGGGCGGCGGGGAGCTGTTTTTT. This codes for CASSFSGGGGELFF.

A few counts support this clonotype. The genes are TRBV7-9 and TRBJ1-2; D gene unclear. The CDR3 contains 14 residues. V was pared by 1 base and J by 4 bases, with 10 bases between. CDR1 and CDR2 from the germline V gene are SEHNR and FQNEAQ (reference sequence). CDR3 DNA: TGTGCCAGCAGCTTAGTACGGGCGACCTATGGCTACACCTTC. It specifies CASSLVRATYGYTF.

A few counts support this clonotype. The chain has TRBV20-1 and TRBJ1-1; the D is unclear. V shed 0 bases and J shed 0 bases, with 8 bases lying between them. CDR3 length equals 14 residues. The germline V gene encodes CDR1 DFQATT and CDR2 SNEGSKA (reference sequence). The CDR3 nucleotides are TGCAGTGCTAGAGATGTCAGGTTGAACACTGAAGCTTTCTTT. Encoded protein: CSARDVRLNTEAFF.

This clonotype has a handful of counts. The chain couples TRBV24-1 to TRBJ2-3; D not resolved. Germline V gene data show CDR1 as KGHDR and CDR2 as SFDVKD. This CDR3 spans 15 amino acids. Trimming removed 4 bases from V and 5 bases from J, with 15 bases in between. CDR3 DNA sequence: TGTGCCACCAGTGAGCACCGGGTCCCAGGAGATACGCAGTATTTT. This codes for CATSEHRVPGDTQYF.

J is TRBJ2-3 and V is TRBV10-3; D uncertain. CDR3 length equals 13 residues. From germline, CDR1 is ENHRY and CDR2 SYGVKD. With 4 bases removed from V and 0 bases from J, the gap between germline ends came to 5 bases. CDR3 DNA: TGTGCCATCAGTGGAGCTAGCACAGATACGCAGTATTTT. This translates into CAISGASTDTQYF.